This T cell receptor beta chain was obtained from a study of T cell repertoires in cytomegalovirus infection. The sample holds a few counts of this clonotype. TCRdb fed the reads into MiXCR, producing one record per CDR3 protein. The sample has 170,000 or so distinct CDR3 sequences, about 15% seen once. This CDR3 contains 15 residues. CDR1 is MNHEY, CDR2 SVGEGT, per germline. V was clipped by 5 bases and J by 4 bases; unmatched bases: 4. Sequencing was done on a sample of PBMCs. The TCR originated in a human donor in good health (CMV status not recorded). Some clones in this sample may be carry-over from other donors' samples. The chain combines TRBV6-2 or TRBV6-3 with TRBJ2-2, with 10 bases that match TRBD1. The CDR3 sequence: CASSLRDRGTGELFF. DNA of the CDR3: TGTGCCAGCAGTCTCCGGGACAGGGGCACCGGGGAGCTGTTTTTT.